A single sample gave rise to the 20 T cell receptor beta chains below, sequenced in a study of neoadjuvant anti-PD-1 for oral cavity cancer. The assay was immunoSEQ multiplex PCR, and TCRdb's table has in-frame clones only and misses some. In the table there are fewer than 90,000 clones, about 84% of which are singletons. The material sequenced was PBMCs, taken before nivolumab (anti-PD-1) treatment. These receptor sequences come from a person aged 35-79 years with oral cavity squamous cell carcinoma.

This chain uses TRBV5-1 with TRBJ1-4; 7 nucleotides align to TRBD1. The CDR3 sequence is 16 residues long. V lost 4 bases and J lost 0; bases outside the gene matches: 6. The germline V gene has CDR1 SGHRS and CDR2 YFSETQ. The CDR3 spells CASSGGGTPTNEKLFF. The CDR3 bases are TGCGCCAGCAGCGGAGGGGGCACTCCAACTAATGAAAAACTGTTTTTT.

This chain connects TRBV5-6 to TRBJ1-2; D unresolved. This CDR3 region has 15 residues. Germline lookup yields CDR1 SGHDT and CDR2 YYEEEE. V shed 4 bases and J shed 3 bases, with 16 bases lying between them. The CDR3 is CASSPPAEPYYGYTF. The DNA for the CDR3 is TGTGCCAGCAGCCCCCCCGCCGAGCCCTACTATGGCTACACCTTC.

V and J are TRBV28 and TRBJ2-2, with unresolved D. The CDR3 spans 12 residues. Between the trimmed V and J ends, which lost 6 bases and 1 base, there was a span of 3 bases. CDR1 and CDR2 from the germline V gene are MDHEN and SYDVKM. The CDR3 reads CASSGNTGELFF. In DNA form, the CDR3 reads TGTGCCAGCAGCGGGAACACCGGGGAGCTGTTTTTT.

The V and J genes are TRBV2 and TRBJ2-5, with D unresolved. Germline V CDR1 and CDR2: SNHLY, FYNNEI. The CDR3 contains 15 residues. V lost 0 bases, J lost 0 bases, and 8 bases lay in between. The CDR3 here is CASSEALGNQETQYF. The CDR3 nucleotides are TGTGCCAGCAGTGAAGCATTAGGGAACCAAGAGACCCAGTACTTC.

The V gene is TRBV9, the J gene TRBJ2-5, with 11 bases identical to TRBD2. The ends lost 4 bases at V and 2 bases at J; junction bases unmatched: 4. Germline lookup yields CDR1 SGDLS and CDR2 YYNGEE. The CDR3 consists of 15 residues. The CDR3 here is CASSTSGSPQETQYF. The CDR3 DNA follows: TGTGCCAGCAGCACTAGCGGGAGCCCACAAGAGACCCAGTACTTC.

DNA for the CDR3: TGTGCCAGCAGGCCCCTGTTGGGGGACGGCTACACCTTC. It yields the protein CASRPLLGDGYTF. The rearrangement uses TRBV27 and TRBJ1-2; possible D gene TRBD1, 5 bases. Germline CDR1 is MNHEY and CDR2 is SMNVEV (reference sequence). V lost 6 bases to trimming and J lost 8 bases, with 16 bases between them. The CDR3 consists of 13 residues.

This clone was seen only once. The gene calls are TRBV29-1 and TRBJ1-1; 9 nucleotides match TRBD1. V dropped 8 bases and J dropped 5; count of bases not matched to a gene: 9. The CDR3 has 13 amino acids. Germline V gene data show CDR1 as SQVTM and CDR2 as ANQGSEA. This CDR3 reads CSFHRGRSTEAFF. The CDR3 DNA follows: TGCAGCTTCCACAGGGGGCGCAGTACTGAAGCTTTCTTT. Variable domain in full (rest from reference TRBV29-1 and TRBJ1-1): SAVISQKPSRDICQRGTSLTIQCQVDSQVTMMFWYRQQPGQSLTLIATANQGSEATYESGFVIDKFPISRPNLTFSTLTVSNMSPEDSSIYLCSFHRGRSTEAFFGQGTRLTVV.

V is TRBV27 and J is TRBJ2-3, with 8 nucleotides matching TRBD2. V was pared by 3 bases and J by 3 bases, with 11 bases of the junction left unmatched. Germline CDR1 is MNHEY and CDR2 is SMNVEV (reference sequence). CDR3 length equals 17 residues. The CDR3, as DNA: TGTGCCAGCAGTTTGGGTCTGGCGGGACTAGGGACAGATACGCAGTATTTT. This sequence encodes CASSLGLAGLGTDTQYF.

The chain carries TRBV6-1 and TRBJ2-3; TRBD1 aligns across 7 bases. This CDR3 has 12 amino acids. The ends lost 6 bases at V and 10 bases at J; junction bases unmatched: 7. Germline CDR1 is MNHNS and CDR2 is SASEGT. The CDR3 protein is CASSLLGQPQYF. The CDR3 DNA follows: TGTGCCAGCAGCCTTCTGGGACAGCCGCAGTATTTT.

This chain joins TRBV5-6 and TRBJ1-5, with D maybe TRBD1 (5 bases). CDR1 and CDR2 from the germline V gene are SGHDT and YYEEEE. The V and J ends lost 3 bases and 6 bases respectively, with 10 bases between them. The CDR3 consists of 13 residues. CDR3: CASSSTGLQPQHF. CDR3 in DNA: TGTGCCAGCAGCTCAACGGGACTTCAGCCCCAGCATTTT.

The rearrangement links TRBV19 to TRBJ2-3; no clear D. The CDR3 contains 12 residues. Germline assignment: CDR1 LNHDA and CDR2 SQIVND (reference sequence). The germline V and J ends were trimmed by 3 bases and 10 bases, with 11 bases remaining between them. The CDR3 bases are TGTGCCAGTAGTATGTCCACCTATCCGCAGTATTTT. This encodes CASSMSTYPQYF.

The CDR3, as DNA: TGTGCCAGCAGCACCCCACGCGGGACTAGCGGAGAGACCCAGTACTTC. Residues: CASSTPRGTSGETQYF. The chain joins TRBV9 to TRBJ2-5, with TRBD2 identical over 11 bases. The germline V gene encodes CDR1 SGDLS and CDR2 YYNGEE. The CDR3 has 16 amino acids. Trimming removed 4 bases from V and 4 bases from J; junction bases left unmatched: 9.

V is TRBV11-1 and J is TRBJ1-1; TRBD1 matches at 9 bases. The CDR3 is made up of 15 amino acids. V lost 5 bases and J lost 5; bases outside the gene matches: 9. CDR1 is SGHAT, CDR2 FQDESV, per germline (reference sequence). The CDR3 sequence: CASSVGGQGVTEAFF. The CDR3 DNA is TGTGCCAGCAGCGTGGGGGGACAGGGAGTGACTGAAGCTTTCTTT.

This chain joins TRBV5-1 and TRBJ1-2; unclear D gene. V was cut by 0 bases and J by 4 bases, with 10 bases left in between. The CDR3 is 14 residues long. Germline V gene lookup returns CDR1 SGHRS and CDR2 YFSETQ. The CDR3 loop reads CASSLAGEPYGYTF. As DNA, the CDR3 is TGCGCCAGCAGCTTGGCCGGGGAACCCTATGGCTACACCTTC.

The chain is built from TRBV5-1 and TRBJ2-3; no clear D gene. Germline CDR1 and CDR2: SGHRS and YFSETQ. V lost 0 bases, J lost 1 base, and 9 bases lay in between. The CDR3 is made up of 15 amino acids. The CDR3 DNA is TGCGCCAGCAGCTTGGAGGTCACTGGCACAGATACGCAGTATTTT. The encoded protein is CASSLEVTGTDTQYF. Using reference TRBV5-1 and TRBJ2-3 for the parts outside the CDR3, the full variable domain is KAGVTQTPRYLIKTRGQQVTLSCSPISGHRSVSWYQQTPGQGLQFLFEYFSETQRNKGNFPGRFSGRQFSNSRSEMNVSTLELGDSALYLCASSLEVTGTDTQYFGPGTRLTVL.

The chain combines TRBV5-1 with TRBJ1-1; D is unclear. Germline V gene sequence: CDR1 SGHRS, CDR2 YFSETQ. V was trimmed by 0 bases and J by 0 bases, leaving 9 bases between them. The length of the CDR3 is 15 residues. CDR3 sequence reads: CASSLGADVNTEAFF. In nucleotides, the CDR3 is TGCGCCAGCAGCTTGGGGGCGGACGTGAACACTGAAGCTTTCTTT.

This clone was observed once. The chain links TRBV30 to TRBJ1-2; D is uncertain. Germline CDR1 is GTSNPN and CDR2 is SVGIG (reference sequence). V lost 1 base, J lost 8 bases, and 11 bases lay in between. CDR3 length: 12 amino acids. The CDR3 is CAWSGLYVGYTF. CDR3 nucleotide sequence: TGTGCCTGGAGTGGCCTCTATGTAGGCTACACCTTC.

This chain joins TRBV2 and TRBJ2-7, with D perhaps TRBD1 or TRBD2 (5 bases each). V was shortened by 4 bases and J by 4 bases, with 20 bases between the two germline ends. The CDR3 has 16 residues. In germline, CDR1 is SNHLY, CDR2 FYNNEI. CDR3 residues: CASSVLTGPSFYEQYF. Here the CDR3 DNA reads TGTGCCAGCAGTGTACTAACGGGACCGAGCTTTTACGAGCAGTACTTC.

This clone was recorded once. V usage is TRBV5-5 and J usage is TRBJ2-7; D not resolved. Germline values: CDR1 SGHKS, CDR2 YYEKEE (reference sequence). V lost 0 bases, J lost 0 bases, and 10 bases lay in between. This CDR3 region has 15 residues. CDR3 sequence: CASSLDVGGSYEQYF. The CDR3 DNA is TGTGCCAGCAGCTTGGATGTCGGTGGCTCCTACGAGCAGTACTTC.

The CDR3 reads CASSTRGNERSYGYTF. The CDR3 DNA follows: TGTGCCAGCAGCACCAGGGGAAACGAAAGAAGCTATGGCTACACCTTC. This chain uses TRBV5-6 with TRBJ1-2, with TRBD1 as a possible D gene (6 bases). The CDR3 spans 16 residues. V was trimmed by 4 bases and J by 4 bases, leaving 20 bases between them. Germline V gives CDR1 SGHDT, CDR2 YYEEEE.